Following are 2 T cell receptor beta chains from one sample sequenced in a study of T cell responses to AZD1222 COVID-19 vaccine. Libraries were prepared by immunoSEQ multiplex PCR; TCRdb keeps only in-frame clonotypes and omits some of them. The sample shows around 84,000 clones, around 88% of them seen only once. The sequencing here drew on peripheral blood, taken on day 0 of MenACWY control vaccination. These receptors were obtained from an adult in good health.

The chain couples TRBV5-5 to TRBJ1-1; no clear D gene. This CDR3 contains 13 residues. Trimming removed 2 bases from V and 3 bases from J, with 8 bases in between. Germline assignment: CDR1 SGHKS and CDR2 YYEKEE (reference sequence). As DNA, the CDR3 is TGTGCCAGCAGCTTAAATTGGGACACTGAAGCTTTCTTT. Residues: CASSLNWDTEAFF.

The chain carries TRBV9 and TRBJ1-1; D uncertain. Trimming took off 0 bases at V and 0 bases at J, with 6 bases between the two ends. The CDR3 contains 14 residues. The V gene's germline CDR1 is SGDLS and CDR2 YYNGEE. CDR3 in amino acids: CASSVEGMNTEAFF. In DNA, the CDR3 is TGTGCCAGCAGCGTAGAGGGCATGAACACTGAAGCTTTCTTT.